These 14 T cell receptor beta chains share one sample of origin, sequenced in a study of blood T cells in healthy people across ages. Primed by a sample-barcoded 5' primer and a J-beta primer mix, a second PCR proceeded for about 6 to 12 cycles. TCRdb passed the 5' RACE reads through MiXCR, listing each CDR3 protein once. The table lists about 800,000 distinct CDR3 sequences, around 25% of them singletons. Separately, the same data were catalogued under a study of T cells of mothers and their children.

The sample taken for sequencing was blood. All receptors come from a boy younger than 18 in good health.

This clonotype was detected only a few times. This chain links TRBV20-1 with TRBJ2-5; TRBD1 agrees at 9 bases. The germline V gene encodes CDR1 DFQATT and CDR2 SNEGSKA (reference sequence). The CDR3 has 15 amino acids. J lost 5 bases, V lost 6 bases, and 13 bases had no gene match. The CDR3: CSAPPGTGSMETQYF. The CDR3 region has the DNA TGCAGTGCCCCCCCCGGGACAGGGTCCATGGAGACCCAGTACTTC.

This chain connects TRBV6-5 to TRBJ1-2; perhaps TRBD1 as D (5 bases). V was clipped by 0 bases and J by 3 bases, with 17 bases between them. In germline, CDR1 is MNHEY, CDR2 SVGAGI. CDR3 length: 17 amino acids. The CDR3 reads CASSYSNLFGADYGYTF. DNA of the CDR3: TGTGCCAGCAGTTACTCGAATTTATTCGGGGCGGACTATGGCTACACCTTC.

The rearrangement joins TRBV4-3 to TRBJ2-1; D not certain. With 2 bases removed from V and 5 bases from J, the gap between germline ends came to 25 bases. Germline V lookup: CDR1 LGHNA, CDR2 YSLEER. The CDR3 has 19 residues. In DNA, the CDR3 is TGCGCCAGCAGCCAATTGTTGACCGGCCCAGCCGGCGCGGACAATGAGCAGTTCTTC. Amino acids: CASSQLLTGPAGADNEQFF.

In its sample, this clonotype was seen a few times. This chain links TRBV29-1 with TRBJ1-4; possible D gene TRBD1, 6 bases. Per germline, CDR1 SQVTM and CDR2 ANQGSEA. V shed 4 bases and J shed 7 bases, with 10 bases lying between them. This CDR3 region has 12 residues. As DNA, the CDR3 is TGCAGCGTTGGTGGGGGCGGTGAAAAACTGTTTTTT. This gives the protein CSVGGGGEKLFF.

The chain combines TRBV25-1 with TRBJ1-3; a weak D match, TRBD1 (5 bases). Germline loops: CDR1 MGHDK, CDR2 SYGVNS. Trimming pared 5 bases from V and 1 base from J, leaving 12 bases between. The CDR3 is made up of 15 amino acids. This CDR3 reads CASSRSGGSGNTIYF. The CDR3 nucleotides are TGTGCCAGCAGTAGAAGTGGGGGATCTGGAAACACCATATATTTT.

V and J are TRBV29-1 and TRBJ2-7, with 10 bases that match TRBD2. CDR1 SQVTM and CDR2 ANQGSEA come from the germline V gene. J lost 3 bases, V lost 7 bases, and 3 bases had no gene match. The CDR3 runs to 12 residues. Written as DNA, the CDR3 is TGCAGCGCGCTAGCGGGAGACTACGAGCAGTACTTC. Translated: CSALAGDYEQYF.

The rearrangement joins TRBV7-9 to TRBJ2-7; perhaps TRBD1 as D (6 bases). This CDR3 is 13 amino acids long. Trimming shortened V by 1 base and J by 8 bases, and 12 bases separated the two germline ends. Germline V gene sequence: CDR1 SEHNR, CDR2 FQNEAQ (reference sequence). CDR3 protein: CASSLGSWDKQYF. CDR3 DNA: TGTGCCAGCAGCTTAGGTTCGTGGGACAAGCAGTACTTC.

V and J are TRBV10-3 and TRBJ1-6; 11 bases map to TRBD1. Germline CDR1 reads ENHRY; CDR2 reads SYGVKD. The trim removed 10 bases at V and 5 bases at J, leaving 10 bases unmatched. This CDR3 spans 16 amino acids. The CDR3 sequence is CATTQDRGLDNSPLHF. DNA for the CDR3: TGTGCCACCACCCAGGACAGGGGGCTAGATAATTCACCCCTCCACTTT.

This clonotype was seen a few times. The chain couples TRBV28 to TRBJ2-6, with D tentatively TRBD2 (6 bases). V was pared by 3 bases and J by 4 bases, with 13 bases between. The CDR3 has 16 amino acids. Germline CDR1 reads MDHEN; CDR2 reads SYDVKM. This CDR3 reads CASSLDAGSGANVLTF. The DNA for the CDR3 is TGTGCCAGCAGTTTGGATGCGGGGTCCGGGGCCAACGTCCTGACTTTC.

The table lists this clonotype with a few counts. The chain couples TRBV12-3 or TRBV12-4 to TRBJ2-3; the match to TRBD2 covers 8 bases. Trimming removed 3 bases from V and 2 bases from J; junction bases left unmatched: 4. This CDR3 has 15 amino acids. The chain's CDR3 is CASSFTSGPTDTQYF. The CDR3 nucleotides are TGTGCCAGCAGTTTTACTAGCGGACCCACAGATACGCAGTATTTT.

This clonotype came up a few times. The V and J genes are TRBV2 and TRBJ2-5; D tentatively fits TRBD1 or TRBD2 (5 bases each). The J call may be in error: the DNA end matches TRBJ2-7 better. This CDR3 contains 14 residues. In germline, CDR1 is SNHLY, CDR2 FYNNEI. CDR3 loop: CASLWGFPPYEQYF. As DNA, the CDR3 is TGTGCCAGCCTATGGGGGTTTCCTCCCTACGAGCAGTACTTC.

This clonotype was picked up many times. V gene TRBV2 combines with J gene TRBJ2-1; 12 bases match TRBD2. The CDR3 totals 15 residues. Germline CDR1 reads SNHLY; CDR2 reads FYNNEI. The junction had 4 bases not matched to a gene; V was cut back by 3 bases and J by 7 bases. The CDR3 coding sequence is TGTGCCAGCAGTGAGCCTAGCGGGAGGGTAAATGAGCAGTTCTTC. It codes for CASSEPSGRVNEQFF.

This clonotype has only a few counts. The V call is TRBV30, the J call TRBJ2-5; TRBD1 is a possible D gene (7 bases). CDR1 and CDR2 from the germline V gene are GTSNPN and SVGIG (reference sequence). This CDR3 is 15 amino acids long. Between the trimmed V and J ends, which lost 4 bases and 5 bases, there was a span of 20 bases. The CDR3 sequence: CAWTAGGKVGETQYF. DNA of the CDR3: TGTGCCTGGACGGCAGGGGGGAAGGTTGGCGAGACCCAGTACTTC.

This clonotype was seen more than once but under ten times. The CDR3 DNA sequence: TGCAGCGCCAAGTGGGGTAGCGGGACTGAAGCTTTCTTT. Translated: CSAKWGSGTEAFF. The rearrangement links TRBV29-1 to TRBJ1-1; D call uncertain. V was trimmed by 7 bases and J by 5 bases, leaving 17 bases between them. CDR1 is SQVTM, CDR2 ANQGSEA, per germline. The CDR3 is 13 residues long.